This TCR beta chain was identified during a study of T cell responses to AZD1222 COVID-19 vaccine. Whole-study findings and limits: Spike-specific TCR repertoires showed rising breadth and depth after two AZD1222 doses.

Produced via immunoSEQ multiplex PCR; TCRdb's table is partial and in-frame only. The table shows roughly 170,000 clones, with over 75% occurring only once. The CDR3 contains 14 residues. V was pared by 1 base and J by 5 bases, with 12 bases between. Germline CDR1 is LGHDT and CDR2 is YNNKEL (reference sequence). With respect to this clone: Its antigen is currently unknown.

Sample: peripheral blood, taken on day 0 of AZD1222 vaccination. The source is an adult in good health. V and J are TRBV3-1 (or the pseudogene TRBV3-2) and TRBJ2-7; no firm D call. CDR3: CASSQASGPDEQYF. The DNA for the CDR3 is TGTGCCAGCAGCCAAGCCTCAGGTCCCGACGAGCAGTACTTC.